The rows below give T cell receptor beta chains drawn from one sample of a study of a mutant IDH1 vaccine in newly diagnosed glioma. The repertoire was sequenced with immunoSEQ multiplex PCR; TCRdb's copy has only in-frame clones and lacks some. The table has approximately 25,000 clones, around 93% seen once. The sequencing used PBMCs, collected from a glioma patient treated with radiotherapy, temozolomide or both. These receptors all stem from a man aged 40-49 years with glioma. CDR3s include the opening cysteine and the closing phenylalanine or tryptophan. A D gene is named only where the DNA matches it firmly. Where a row states a size, it is once, few, many or the class of an expanded clone; other rows omit it.

D	V	J	size	CDR3	DNA
TRBD1	TRBV7-2	TRBJ2-5	once	CASSSTGVGETQYF	TGTGCCAGCAGCTCGACAGGGGTCGGGGAGACCCAGTACTTC
NA	TRBV30	TRBJ2-3	NA	CAWSVKFGQSTSTDTQYF	TGTGCCTGGAGTGTAAAGTTCGGGCAGTCGACTAGCACAGATACGCAGTATTTT
TRBD2	TRBV18	TRBJ2-2	once	CASSPPGLVNTGELFF	TGTGCCAGCTCACCGCCGGGACTAGTAAACACCGGGGAGCTGTTTTTT
NA	TRBV28	TRBJ1-2	NA	CASKQDLGYTF	TGTGCCAGTAAACAGGATTTGGGCTACACCTTC
NA	TRBV6-1	TRBJ2-7	once	CASSVGVPQATYEQYF	TGTGCCAGCAGTGTGGGGGTACCACAGGCTACTTACGAGCAGTACTTC
NA	TRBV5-6	TRBJ1-2	NA	CASSVQGLEGYTF	TGTGCCAGCAGCGTACAGGGCTTGGAGGGCTACACCTTC
NA	TRBV19	TRBJ1-5	NA	CASRIGGYQPQHF	TGTGCCAGTAGGATAGGGGGTTATCAGCCCCAGCATTTT
NA	TRBV27	TRBJ2-3	NA	CASSLIAASTDTQYF	TGTGCCAGCAGTTTAATCGCAGCGAGCACAGATACGCAGTATTTT
NA	TRBV25-1	TRBJ1-6	once	CASSEGKAPLHF	TGTGCCAGCAGTGAGGGAAAGGCACCCCTCCACTTT
NA	TRBV5-1	TRBJ2-2	NA	CASSLEGRSIGELFF	TGCGCCAGCAGCTTGGAGGGCAGAAGCATTGGGGAGCTGTTTTTT
TRBD1	TRBV15	TRBJ2-7	NA	CATSVGQDYEQYF	TGTGCCACCAGCGTCGGACAGGACTACGAGCAGTACTTC
NA	TRBV29-1	TRBJ1-2	NA	CSAVTQGSEGYTF	TGCAGCGCTGTGACCCAGGGGTCCGAAGGCTACACCTTC
TRBD2	TRBV5-6	TRBJ2-1	NA	CASSLELAGGPRSEQFF	TGTGCCAGCAGCTTGGAACTAGCGGGAGGGCCTAGGAGTGAGCAGTTCTTC
TRBD1	TRBV4-3	TRBJ1-5	NA	CASSQGWQGDQPQHF	TGCGCCAGCAGCCAAGGGTGGCAGGGGGATCAGCCCCAGCATTTT
NA	TRBV19	TRBJ2-7	NA	CASSSLPSYEQYF	TGTGCCAGTAGTTCGTTGCCCTCCTACGAGCAGTACTTC
NA	TRBV6-1	TRBJ1-4	NA	CASSERAGEKLFF	TGTGCCAGCAGTGAAAGGGCAGGGGAAAAACTGTTTTTT
NA	TRBV7-2	TRBJ1-1	once	CASSLWGGDTEAFF	TGTGCCAGCAGCTTGTGGGGCGGGGACACTGAAGCTTTCTTT
NA	TRBV5-6	TRBJ1-5	NA	CASSLAGFNQPQHF	TGTGCCAGCAGCTTGGCCGGCTTTAATCAGCCCCAGCATTTT
NA	TRBV9	TRBJ2-7	NA	CASSGNSYEQYF	TGTGCCAGTAGTGGGAATTCCTACGAGCAGTACTTC
NA	TRBV2	TRBJ2-7	once	CASSEREVYEQYF	TGTGCCAGCAGTGAACGGGAAGTGTACGAGCAGTACTTC
TRBD2	TRBV11-2	TRBJ2-7	NA	CASSLVGGGPYEQYF	TGTGCCAGCAGCTTAGTTGGGGGAGGGCCTTACGAGCAGTACTTC
TRBD2	TRBV11-2	TRBJ2-1	NA	CASSSRLAGGVVRNEQFF	TGTGCCAGCAGCTCCCGACTAGCGGGAGGGGTGGTTCGGAATGAGCAGTTCTTC
NA	TRBV7-7	TRBJ1-5	NA	CASSLTGQPQHF	TGTGCCAGCAGCTTAACAGGTCAGCCCCAGCATTTT
NA	TRBV18	TRBJ2-1	NA	CASSPSGIPNEQFF	TGTGCCAGCTCACCGTCGGGGATTCCAAATGAGCAGTTCTTC
NA	TRBV29-1	TRBJ2-1	NA	CSVEARQGVSAYNEQFF	TGCAGCGTTGAAGCTCGCCAGGGCGTTAGCGCCTACAATGAGCAGTTCTTC
NA	TRBV27	TRBJ2-1	NA	CASSFTLRSSYNEQFF	TGTGCCAGCAGTTTTACCCTCCGCAGCTCCTACAATGAGCAGTTCTTC
TRBD2	TRBV9	TRBJ2-1	once	CASSVGAGAYNEQFF	TGTGCCAGCAGCGTAGGGGCGGGAGCCTACAATGAGCAGTTCTTC
TRBD1	TRBV7-9	TRBJ2-5	NA	CASSPRDRGQETQYF	TGTGCCAGCAGCCCCCGGGACAGGGGGCAAGAGACCCAGTACTTC
NA	TRBV20-1	TRBJ2-5	NA	CSAGQETQYF	TGCAGTGCCGGTCAAGAGACCCAGTACTTC
TRBD1	TRBV5-1	TRBJ2-1	once	CASRLTGTGVNEQFF	TGCGCCAGCAGACTTACCGGGACAGGGGTCAATGAGCAGTTCTTC
TRBD2	TRBV19	TRBJ2-2	NA	CASSPGLPQPGELFF	TGTGCCAGTAGTCCGGGACTACCACAACCCGGGGAGCTGTTTTTT
TRBD1	TRBV27	TRBJ2-7	NA	CASGSGTGLYEQYF	TGTGCCAGCGGATCCGGGACAGGGCTCTACGAGCAGTACTTC
NA	TRBV5-1	TRBJ2-1	few	CASSLRIDYNEQFF	TGCGCCAGCAGCTTGAGGATAGACTACAATGAGCAGTTCTTC
NA	TRBV5-8	TRBJ1-2	once	CASSLTRAGYTF	TGTGCCAGCAGCTTAACTCGTGCGGGCTACACCTTC
NA	TRBV4-2	TRBJ1-2	NA	CASSQERALNYGYTF	TGTGCCAGCAGCCAAGAGAGGGCCCTAAACTATGGCTACACCTTC
NA	TRBV7-9	TRBJ1-3	NA	CASSLGHHKGNTIYF	TGTGCCAGCAGCTTAGGTCACCACAAGGGAAACACCATATATTTT
TRBD1	TRBV7-2	TRBJ1-2	NA	CASSLLDRGYGYTF	TGTGCCAGCAGCTTACTAGACAGGGGCTATGGCTACACCTTC
TRBD2	TRBV6-4	TRBJ2-2	NA	CASSLSGDTGELFF	TGTGCCAGCAGTCTTAGCGGGGACACCGGGGAGCTGTTTTTT
TRBD1	TRBV4-1	TRBJ2-2	NA	CASSQGQGETGELFF	TGCGCCAGCAGCCAAGGACAGGGGGAAACCGGGGAGCTGTTTTTT
NA	TRBV5-4	TRBJ1-6	NA	CASSLDGHVENSPLHF	TGTGCCAGCAGCTTGGACGGCCACGTGGAAAATTCACCCCTCCACTTT
NA	TRBV10-3	TRBJ2-7	once	CAISETRDPQYEQYF	TGTGCCATCAGCGAAACTAGGGACCCACAATACGAGCAGTACTTC
NA	TRBV4-3	TRBJ2-3	NA	CASSQDPTGTDTQYF	TGCGCCAGCAGCCAAGATCCGACGGGCACAGATACGCAGTATTTT
NA	TRBV23-1	TRBJ2-3	NA	CASSQLRLVDHTDTQYF	TGCGCCAGCAGTCAATTGCGATTGGTGGATCACACAGATACGCAGTATTTT
NA	TRBV7-8	TRBJ2-3	NA	CASSMRGTDTQYF	TGTGCCAGCAGCATGAGGGGCACAGATACGCAGTATTTT
NA	TRBV6-6	TRBJ2-7	NA	CASSYSMVDSYEQYF	TGTGCCAGCAGTTACTCGATGGTGGACTCCTACGAGCAGTACTTC
NA	TRBV7-2	TRBJ1-1	NA	CASSPGGPMNTEAFF	TGTGCCAGCAGCCCGGGGGGCCCCATGAACACTGAAGCTTTCTTT
NA	TRBV19	TRBJ2-1	NA	CASSREQRVGLDEQFF	TGTGCCAGTAGTAGAGAGCAGAGGGTAGGGTTAGATGAGCAGTTCTTC
TRBD2	TRBV4-1	TRBJ2-7	few	CASSQATSGTYEQYF	TGCGCCAGCAGCCAAGCGACTAGCGGCACATACGAGCAGTACTTC
TRBD2	TRBV6-1	TRBJ2-3	NA	CASTWTSNNRDTQYF	TGTGCCAGCACTTGGACTAGCAACAACAGGGATACGCAGTATTTT
NA	TRBV30	TRBJ2-3	NA	CAWSTRRADTQYF	TGTGCCTGGAGTACGAGGCGGGCAGATACGCAGTATTTT
TRBD1	TRBV27	TRBJ1-6	NA	CASTPGLAGGGRNSPLHF	TGTGCCAGCACCCCGGGCCTAGCAGGGGGCGGCAGGAATTCACCCCTCCACTTT
NA	TRBV15	TRBJ1-2	NA	CATSRPGLNYGYTF	TGTGCCACCAGCAGACCGGGTCTTAACTATGGCTACACCTTC
TRBD1	TRBV7-2	TRBJ1-4	NA	CASRAPGGPNEKLFF	TGTGCCAGCAGGGCTCCAGGGGGGCCTAATGAAAAACTGTTTTTT
TRBD1	TRBV5-1	TRBJ2-7	NA	CASSFSLTGGSDEQYF	TGCGCCAGCAGCTTTTCCTTGACAGGGGGCTCAGACGAGCAGTACTTC
NA	TRBV5-1	TRBJ2-2	NA	CASSSPRANTGELFF	TGCGCCAGCAGCTCCCCTCGGGCGAACACCGGGGAGCTGTTTTTT
NA	TRBV6-1	TRBJ2-7	NA	CASIIEGVPSYEQYF	TGTGCCAGCATTATCGAGGGAGTCCCCTCCTACGAGCAGTACTTC
NA	TRBV27	TRBJ2-4	NA	CASSLYEEAKNIQYF	TGTGCCAGCAGTTTATACGAGGAAGCCAAAAACATTCAGTACTTC